The clone carrying this TCR beta chain was detected a few times. The target antigen is unknown. Investigators prepared the TCR beta libraries by applying iRepertoire HTBI primers and Arm-PCR of CDR3 regions. Each CDR3 protein is one row after TCRdb ran MiXCR on the multiplex PCR reads. The table records some 450,000 distinct CDR3 sequences, less than 25% of them present only once. Looked up from germline, CDR1 is KGHDR and CDR2 is SFDVKD. V trimming: 4 bases; J trimming: 7 bases; junction bases outside the gene matches: 3. This CDR3 region has 13 residues. The data belong to a study of regulatory T cells in long-lasting Graves disease. Study results and caveats: Accuracy was perhaps lowered by the small sample size. Lower TCR diversity characterized persistent Graves' patients relative to newly diagnosed patients.

The time point denotes: persistent/refractory GD, antithyroid drugs over 5 years with positive TRAb. From PBMCs, RNA was extracted and then used to make the TCR library. Guidelines of the American Thyroid Association were used to diagnose Graves' disease. The EDTA tubes were filled with about 10 milliliters of drawn peripheral blood. The material was peripheral blood mononuclear cells (PBMCs), obtained when the disease was refractory, from a patient treated with antithyroid drugs. This sequence joins TRBV24-1 and TRBJ2-7; 10 bases are shared with TRBD2. This receptor was identified in a female donor with Graves disease. The CDR3 reads CATSEIAGGEQYF. DNA of the CDR3: TGTGCCACCAGTGAAATAGCGGGAGGTGAGCAGTACTTC.